This TCR beta chain was captured by sequencing in a study of cytomegalovirus exposure and HLA in healthy donors. In the study overall: The study's early data release held roughly 91 million unique TCRs from HLA-typed donors.

In regard to this clone: Its antigen is unidentified.

PCR used 60 Vbeta primers and 13 Jbeta primers. Sequenced by immunoSEQ multiplex PCR; TCRdb stores in-frame clones only, minus some. The sample lists approximately 110,000 clones; roughly 66% were seen once. Trimming took off 4 bases at V and 0 bases at J, with 21 bases between the two ends. The V gene's germline CDR1 is SGHVS and CDR2 FQNEAQ. The CDR3 is 18 residues long. Overall study results and limits: A missense DCLRE1C variant was associated with V- and J-gene trimming of TCR beta chains in a later analysis, and an independent cohort replicated the association. The authors listed roughly 150 TCR beta chains as cytomegalovirus-associated. Many donors shared some public TCRs, even though most TCR sequences were rare.

This receptor was identified in a man aged 60 to 75 in good health and CMV-seropositive. The chain links TRBV7-8 to TRBJ2-5; D might be TRBD1 (6 bases). The sample taken for sequencing was PBMCs. The DNA for the CDR3 is TGTGCCAGCAGCTCCGCCCGGGTCCTGGGACACAACCAAGAGACCCAGTACTTC. Residues: CASSSARVLGHNQETQYF.